This entry is about one TCR beta chain. Antigen specificity is unknown. These data originate in a study of pediatric ulcerative colitis. Trimming removed 6 bases at V and 1 base at J, with 8 bases between. Germline V CDR1 and CDR2: LGHNA, YNFKEQ. The CDR3 runs to 13 residues. Assay used: immunoSEQ multiplex PCR; TCRdb lists only in-frame clones, some missing. The sample carries 15,000 to 20,000 clones, approximately 80% recorded once. Study observations and caveats: Ulcerative colitis patients shared more blood-rectal clones than controls.

Rectal tissue came from one to two pinch biopsies taken at colonoscopy. V and J are TRBV4-2 and TRBJ2-3; D ambiguous. Material: gut tissue. The receptor was derived from a boy younger than 18 who was a control in a study of pediatric ulcerative colitis. The CDR3 is CASSPLGTDTQYF. The CDR3 bases are TGTGCCAGCAGTCCATTGGGCACAGATACGCAGTATTTT.